The next 11 T cell receptor beta chains were all read from a single sample in a study of graft-versus-host responses after intestinal transplantation. Using immunoSEQ multiplex PCR, the repertoire was profiled, and TCRdb retains in-frame clones only, with some absent. The sample lists some 110,000 clones, 90% seen once, with about 0.18% in the top ten. Their antigens remain unidentified. The source was unstimulated CD4+ T cells sorted from spleen or lymph node cells, collected before intestinal transplant. Receptors originate from a human donor who received an intestinal transplant.

This rearrangement joins TRBV29-1 to TRBJ2-5, with D possibly TRBD1 on 6 matching bases. The CDR3 loop spans 13 amino acids. Deletions cut 7 bases from V and 5 bases from J, with 17 bases between. Germline lookup yields CDR1 SQVTM and CDR2 ANQGSEA. The CDR3 reads CSAGTPTGETQYF. The CDR3 nucleotides are TGCAGCGCCGGGACACCCACAGGGGAGACCCAGTACTTC.

V gene TRBV6-5 combines with J gene TRBJ2-3; D possibly corresponds to TRBD2 (6 bases). In germline, CDR1 is MNHEY, CDR2 SVGAGI. CDR3 length: 14 residues. The germline V and J ends were trimmed by 8 bases and 1 base, with 13 bases remaining between them. CDR3 protein: CASGFSGRTDTQYF. The CDR3, as DNA: TGTGCCAGCGGCTTTAGCGGACGCACAGATACGCAGTATTTT.

CDR3 sequence: CASSQGTQETQYF. The CDR3, as DNA: TGCGCCAGCAGCCAAGGGACACAAGAGACCCAGTACTTC. The genes are TRBV4-1 and TRBJ2-5, with a tentative D call TRBD1 (5 bases). The germline gives CDR1 MGHRA, CDR2 YSYEKL. The V gene lost 1 base and the J gene lost 2 bases, with 5 bases spanning the gap. This CDR3 is 13 amino acids long.

The chain employs TRBV5-1 and TRBJ2-3; 7 nucleotides line up with TRBD1. V shed 5 bases, J shed 2 bases, and the junction held 5 bases outside the gene matches. The germline V gene has CDR1 SGHRS and CDR2 YFSETQ. This CDR3 is built from 14 residues. CDR3 loop: CASRQGTTTDTQYF. CDR3 sequence (DNA): TGCGCCAGCAGACAGGGGACCACCACAGATACGCAGTATTTT.

The DNA of the CDR3 is TGTGCCTGGAAGGTGCCCGGCGGGACCCAGTACTTC. Translation: CAWKVPGGTQYF. The chain is built from TRBV30 and TRBJ2-5; D gene unclear. V gave up 4 bases and J gave up 7 bases, with 13 bases separating them. CDR3 length: 12 amino acids. Germline assignment: CDR1 GTSNPN and CDR2 SVGIG (reference sequence).

The V and J genes are TRBV5-6 and TRBJ2-3, with a weak D call TRBD2 (6 bases). CDR3 length: 15 residues. V lost 2 bases, J lost 1 base, and 11 bases lay in between. Germline CDR1 is SGHDT and CDR2 is YYEEEE. Here the CDR3 DNA reads TGTGCCAGCAGCTTTTCACAGCGGGGCACAGATACGCAGTATTTT. Encoded protein: CASSFSQRGTDTQYF.

The gene calls are TRBV5-1 and TRBJ2-5; D remains ambiguous. The CDR3 is 12 residues long. Germline CDR1 is SGHRS and CDR2 is YFSETQ. V was pared by 0 bases and J by 5 bases, with 5 bases between. CDR3 DNA: TGCGCCAGCAGCTTGGACCGGGAGACCCAGTACTTC. Amino acids: CASSLDRETQYF.

This clone was found once. The chain couples TRBV11-2 to TRBJ2-7; a possible D gene is TRBD1 (6 bases). Germline V CDR1 and CDR2: SGHAT, FQNNGV. CDR3 length: 14 residues. The V gene lost 1 base and the J gene lost 7 bases, with 14 bases spanning the gap. DNA of the CDR3: TGTGCCAGCAGCTTAGGCCGACAGGCTCGGGAGCAGTACTTC. Encoded protein: CASSLGRQAREQYF.

The table lists this clone with a few counts. V and J are TRBV30 and TRBJ1-1; 7 bases match TRBD1. The CDR3 totals 14 residues. V lost 3 bases to trimming and J lost 1 base; unmatched junction nucleotides: 5. CDR1 is GTSNPN and CDR2 is SVGIG in the germline V gene (reference sequence). The CDR3 spells CAWSPRDRNTEAFF. In DNA, the CDR3 is TGTGCCTGGAGCCCCCGGGACAGGAACACTGAAGCTTTCTTT.

This chain joins TRBV6-5 and TRBJ1-6; D may be TRBD1 (5 bases). V was pared by 6 bases and J by 9 bases, with 15 bases between. CDR1 is MNHEY and CDR2 is SVGAGI in the germline V gene. The CDR3 spans 14 residues. Here the CDR3 reads CASRGWGGSSPLHF. The CDR3 bases are TGTGCCAGCAGGGGGTGGGGGGGGAGTTCACCCCTCCACTTT.

This chain joins TRBV9 and TRBJ2-2; 13 bases are a match to TRBD2. From germline, CDR1 is SGDLS and CDR2 YYNGEE. V trimming: 4 bases; J trimming: 5 bases; junction bases outside the gene matches: 11. This CDR3 is 18 amino acids long. DNA for the CDR3: TGTGCCAGCAGCCAACTAGCGGGAGGGCCTAGTCGGACCGGGGAGCTGTTTTTT. This gives the protein CASSQLAGGPSRTGELFF.